The subject of this entry is one T cell receptor (beta chain). Germline V gene lookup returns CDR1 SEHNR and CDR2 FQNEAQ (reference sequence). This CDR3 is built from 14 residues. V lost 5 bases and J lost 4, with 12 bases in between. The data are from a study of blood T cell repertoires in COVID-19. Turning to the study itself: Acute and convalescent COVID-19 samples came from the United States, Italy and Spain. T cells, B-cell-depleted T cells, or PBMCs provided the cDNA or gDNA that served as material.

In the original processing: Scientists estimated how many nucleated cells there were by amplifying reference gene primers. The protocol was immunoSEQ multiplex PCR, while the TCRdb copy is restricted to in-frame clones and leaves out a portion. V and J calls and clone size are copied from that table; D and trimming were computed from the DNA. The repertoire holds roughly 41,000 clones, with around 89% as singletons. The receptor was derived from a human donor in a cohort sampled during active COVID-19. Sequenced sample: peripheral blood. V usage is TRBV7-9 and J usage is TRBJ1-5; unclear D gene. The CDR3 region is CASSKPGGNQPQHF. The CDR3 DNA reads TGTGCCAGCAGCAAACCCGGCGGGAATCAGCCCCAGCATTTT.